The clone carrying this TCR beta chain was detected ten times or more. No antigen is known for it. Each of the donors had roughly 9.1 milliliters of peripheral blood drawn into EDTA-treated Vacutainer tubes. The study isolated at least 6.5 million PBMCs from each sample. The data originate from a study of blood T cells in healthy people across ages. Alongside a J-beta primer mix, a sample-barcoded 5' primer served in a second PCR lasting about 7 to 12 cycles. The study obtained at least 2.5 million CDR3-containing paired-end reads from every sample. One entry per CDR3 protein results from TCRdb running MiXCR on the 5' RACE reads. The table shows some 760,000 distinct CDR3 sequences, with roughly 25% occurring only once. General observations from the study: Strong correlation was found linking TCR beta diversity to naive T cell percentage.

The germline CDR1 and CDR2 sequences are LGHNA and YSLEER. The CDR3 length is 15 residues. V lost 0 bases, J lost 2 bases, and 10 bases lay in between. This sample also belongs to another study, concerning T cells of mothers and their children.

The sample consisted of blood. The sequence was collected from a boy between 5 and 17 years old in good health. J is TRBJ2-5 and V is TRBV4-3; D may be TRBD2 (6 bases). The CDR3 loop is CASSQDLGGQETQYF. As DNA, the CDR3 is TGCGCCAGCAGCCAAGATCTCGGGGGACAAGAGACCCAGTACTTC.